This T cell receptor (beta chain) comes out of a study of cytomegalovirus exposure and HLA in healthy donors. The germline CDR1 and CDR2 sequences are SGHRS and YFSETQ. The V and J ends lost 5 bases and 4 bases, in that order; junction bases with no gene match: 9. The CDR3 covers 14 residues. Data came from immunoSEQ multiplex PCR; TCRdb stores just in-frame clones and leaves some out. The data contain roughly 180,000 clones, more than 75% of them singletons. A word on this clone: Its antigen is currently unknown.

Study observations and caveats: For most TCR sequences rarity was the rule, although some public TCRs occurred in many donors. Cytomegalovirus association was assigned to over 150 TCR beta chains. A few of the chains that were CMV-associated were confirmed in vitro to be specific for CMV antigens. Per published reports, the classifier diagnosed cytomegalovirus status with high specificity and sensitivity.

The chain joins TRBV5-1 to TRBJ2-7, with TRBD1 matching over 7 bases. This TCR derives from a man aged 25-40 years in good health and CMV-seropositive. The sample taken for sequencing was PBMCs. Written as DNA, the CDR3 is TGCGCCAGCAGAGCACCGGGACAGAGATACGAGCAGTACTTC. It specifies CASRAPGQRYEQYF.